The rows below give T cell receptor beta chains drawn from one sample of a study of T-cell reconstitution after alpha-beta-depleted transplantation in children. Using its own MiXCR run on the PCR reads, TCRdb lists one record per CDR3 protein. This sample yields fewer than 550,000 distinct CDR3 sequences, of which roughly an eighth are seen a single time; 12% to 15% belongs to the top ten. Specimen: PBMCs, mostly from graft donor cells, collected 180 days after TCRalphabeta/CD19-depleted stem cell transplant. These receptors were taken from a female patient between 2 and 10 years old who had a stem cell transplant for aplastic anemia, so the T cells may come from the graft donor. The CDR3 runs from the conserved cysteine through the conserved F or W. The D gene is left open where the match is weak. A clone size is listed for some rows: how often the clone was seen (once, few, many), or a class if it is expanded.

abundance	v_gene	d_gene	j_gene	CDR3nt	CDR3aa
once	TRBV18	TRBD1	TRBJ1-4	TGTGCCAGCTCACCTCAGGGGGCCATAGAAAAACTGTTTTTT	CASSPQGAIEKLFF
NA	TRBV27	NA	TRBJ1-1	TGTGCCAGCAGTTTAAGGGTCAGGAGTGAAGCTTTCTTT	CASSLRVRSEAFF
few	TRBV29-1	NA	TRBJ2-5	TGCAGCGTCTTACTTGTGGAGACCCAGTACTTC	CSVLLVETQYF
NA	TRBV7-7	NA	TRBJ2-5	TGTGCCAGCAGCTTAGTAACCGGATACCAAGAGACCCAGTACTTC	CASSLVTGYQETQYF
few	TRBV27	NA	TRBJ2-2	TGTGCCAGCAGTTTATCGGGGACCTGGGGAGCCGGGGAGCTGTTTTTT	CASSLSGTWGAGELFF
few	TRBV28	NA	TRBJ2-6	TGTGCCAGCAGTTTATTAGGGCAAATCTCTGGGGCCAACGTCCTGACTTTC	CASSLLGQISGANVLTF
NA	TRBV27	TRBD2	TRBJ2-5	TGTGCCAGCAGTTTAACGAGCGGGAGGGGCGGGACCCAGTACTTC	CASSLTSGRGGTQYF
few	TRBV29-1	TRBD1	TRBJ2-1	TGCAGCGTTGGGGGGATTGACAGGGCCTACAATGAGCAGTTCTTC	CSVGGIDRAYNEQFF
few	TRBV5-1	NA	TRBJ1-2	TGCGCCAGCAGCTCCAGCTTTGGGCAGGGCTATGGCTACACCTTC	CASSSSFGQGYGYTF
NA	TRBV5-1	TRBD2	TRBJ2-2	TGCGCCAGCAGCTTGGTGGGACTAGCGGAAGCGAACACCGGGGAGCTGTTTTTT	CASSLVGLAEANTGELFF
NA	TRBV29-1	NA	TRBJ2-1	TGCAGCGCACAGGGGGGGTTGGGCAATGAGCAGTTCTTC	CSAQGGLGNEQFF
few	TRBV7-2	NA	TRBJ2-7	TGTGCCAGCAGCTTCATCCAACCCTACGAGCAGTACTTC	CASSFIQPYEQYF
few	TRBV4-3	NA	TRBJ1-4	TGCGCCAGCCAGGTCTTATGGACTGTTGATGAAAAACTGTTTTTT	CASQVLWTVDEKLFF
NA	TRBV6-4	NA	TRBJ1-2	TGTGCCAGACCGGGCCCGAGGGATGGCTACACCTTC	CARPGPRDGYTF
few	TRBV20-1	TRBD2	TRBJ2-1	TGCAGTGCTAGGGGTGGACTAGCGGATACCCGGAGCTCCTACAATGAGCAGTTCTTC	CSARGGLADTRSSYNEQFF
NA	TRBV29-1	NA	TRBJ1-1	TGCAGCGTTGCGCGGTTGGGTGGACAGAAGAACACTGAAGCTTTCTTT	CSVARLGGQKNTEAFF
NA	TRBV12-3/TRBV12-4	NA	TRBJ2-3	TGTGCCAGCAGTTTAGGGACGGGGCACACAGATACGCAGTATTTT	CASSLGTGHTDTQYF
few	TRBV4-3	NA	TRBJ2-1	TGCGCCAGCAGCCAAGATCGCTGGGCTTACAATGAGCAGTTCTTC	CASSQDRWAYNEQFF
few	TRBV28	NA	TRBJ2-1	TGTGCCAGCAGTCCTAGGACCACCAGGAACAATGAGCAGTTCTTC	CASSPRTTRNNEQFF
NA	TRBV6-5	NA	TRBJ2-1	TGTGCCAGCAGTTACTCCCGGGACACCGGTTACAATGAGCAGTTCTTC	CASSYSRDTGYNEQFF
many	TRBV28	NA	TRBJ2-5	TGTGCCAGCAGCCCTCTGATCGGACACGTTGGAGAGACCCAGTACTTC	CASSPLIGHVGETQYF
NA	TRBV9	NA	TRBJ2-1	TGTGCCAGCAGCCCTCAACCTCCCTTACTAGGTGCCCACAATGAGCAGTTCTTC	CASSPQPPLLGAHNEQFF
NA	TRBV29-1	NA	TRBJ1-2	TGCAGCGTTGAAGAGTATGGAGGGAATAACTATGGCTACACCTTC	CSVEEYGGNNYGYTF
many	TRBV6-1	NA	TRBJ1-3	TGTGCCAGCAGACGTAAAACTGATCCTGGAAACACCATATATTTT	CASRRKTDPGNTIYF
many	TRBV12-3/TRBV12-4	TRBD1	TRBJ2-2	TGTGCCAGCAGTCTCAGGGGGCGAACCGGGGAGCTGTTTTTT	CASSLRGRTGELFF
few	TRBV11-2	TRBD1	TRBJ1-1	TGTGCCAGCAGCTTAGGGGGCGGACAGGGTTTAAGAGTCGACTACACTGAAGCTTTCTTT	CASSLGGGQGLRVDYTEAFF
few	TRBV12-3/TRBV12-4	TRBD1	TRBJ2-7	TGTGCCAGCAACATAGAGGGGACAGGGACCTACGAGCAGTACTTC	CASNIEGTGTYEQYF
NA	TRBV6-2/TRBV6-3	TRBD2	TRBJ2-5	TGTGCCAGCAGTTACTCGTCGGCGGGAGGGCCGGAGACCCAGTACTTC	CASSYSSAGGPETQYF
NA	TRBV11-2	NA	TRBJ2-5	TGTGCCAGCAGCTTAGGCGATAGCCGAGACTTC	CASSLGDSRDF
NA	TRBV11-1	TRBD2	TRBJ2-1	TGTGCCAGCAGCTTAATGCTAGCGGGTCCCCCACTTTACAATGAGCAGTTCTTC	CASSLMLAGPPLYNEQFF
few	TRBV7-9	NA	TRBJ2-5	TGTGCCAGCAGCTTAGCCCAGGCGAGACAAGAGACCCAGTACTTC	CASSLAQARQETQYF
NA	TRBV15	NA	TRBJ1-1	TGTGCCACCAGCAGAGATATACGGCGCCAGATGAACACTGAAGCTTTCTTT	CATSRDIRRQMNTEAFF
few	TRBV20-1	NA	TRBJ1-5	TGCAGTGCGGGTTGGTCCCAGCCCCAGCATTTT	CSAGWSQPQHF
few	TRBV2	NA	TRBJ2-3	TGTGCCAGCAGATGGGGTTTCGCAGATACGCAGTATTTT	CASRWGFADTQYF
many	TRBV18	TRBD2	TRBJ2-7	TGTGCCAGCTCACCGCTAGCGGGAGTCTCCGACGAGCAGTACTTC	CASSPLAGVSDEQYF
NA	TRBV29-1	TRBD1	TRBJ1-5	TGCAGCGCCGTGACGACAGGGAGCAATCAGCCCCAGCATTTT	CSAVTTGSNQPQHF
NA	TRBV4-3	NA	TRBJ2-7	TGCGCCAGCAGCCAAAACCAACACTACGAGCAGTACTTC	CASSQNQHYEQYF
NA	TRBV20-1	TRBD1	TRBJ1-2	TGCAGTGCTAGAGATGGGACAGGGAGGAAATCTAACTATGGCTACACCTTC	CSARDGTGRKSNYGYTF
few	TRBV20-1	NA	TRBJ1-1	TGCAGTGCTAGCAGGTTGCCCACTGAAGCTTTCTTT	CSASRLPTEAFF
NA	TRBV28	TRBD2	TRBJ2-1	TGTGCCAGCAGCGGGACTAGCCCCTACAATGAGCAGTTCTTC	CASSGTSPYNEQFF
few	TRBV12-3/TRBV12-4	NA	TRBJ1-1	TGTGCCAGCACCTGGTTGAACACTGAAGCTTTCTTT	CASTWLNTEAFF